The clone carrying this T cell receptor beta chain was seen a handful of times. Its antigen is as yet unknown. Data came from immunoSEQ multiplex PCR; TCRdb stores just in-frame clones and leaves some out. The sample lists 55,000 to 70,000 clones, roughly 76% occurring once. The data derive from a study of vaccination effects on CD4 cells after COVID-19. The wider study: Samples gathered post-vaccine arrived a median of 72 days past the second dose.

With the ViraFEST assay, the study expanded antigen-specific CD4+ T cells using viral peptide pools, then sequenced them. Researchers isolated CD4+ T cells once approximately eleven days of culture had elapsed. Two doses of BNT162b2 or mRNA-1273 vaccine were administered to participants. Nobody among the vaccine recipients had prior SARS-CoV-2 infection (nucleocapsid antibodies were negative). PBMC cultures contained some 2.1 million cells per well, approximately 10 IU/ml IL-2 and roughly 9.5 ug/ml peptides. With 7 bases removed from V and 6 bases from J, the gap between germline ends came to 17 bases. This CDR3 comprises 13 residues. Looked up from germline, CDR1 is SQVTM and CDR2 is ANQGSEA.

The clonotype comes from a human donor who received a COVID-19 vaccine. The chain has TRBV29-1 and TRBJ2-3, with D perhaps assigned TRBD1 or TRBD2 (5 bases each). This sample comprised CD4+ T cells from PBMCs cultured with HCoV-OC43 spike peptides, obtained after COVID-19 vaccination. Subset denoted: HCoV-OC43 spike overlapping peptide pool stimulation. CDR3 residues: CSALREKDDTQYF. The DNA for the CDR3 is TGCAGCGCCCTCAGGGAGAAGGATGATACGCAGTATTTT.